The next 28 T cell receptor beta chains were all read from a single sample in a study of OX40 agonist ivuxolimab in advanced cancers. Method: immunoSEQ multiplex PCR; TCRdb's copy keeps in-frame clones and lacks some. The table includes more than 50,000 clones, 80% to 90% detected once. Here the sequenced sample was CD4+ or CD8+ T cells sorted from blood, taken in a trial of the OX40 agonist ivuxolimab. The receptors stem from an adult with an advanced solid tumor such as melanoma, head and neck, liver or kidney cancer.

The rearrangement joins TRBV5-1 to TRBJ2-7; the D call may be TRBD1 or TRBD2 (5 bases each). Germline CDR1 SGHRS, CDR2 YFSETQ. This CDR3 is built from 15 residues. V was cut by 0 bases and J by 2 bases, with 12 bases left in between. The CDR3 DNA sequence: TGCGCCAGCAGCTTGGGTGGGACGGCTACCTACGAGCAGTACTTC. It codes for CASSLGGTATYEQYF.

The chain joins TRBV15 to TRBJ1-1; 9 positions match TRBD1. Germline V gives CDR1 LNHNV, CDR2 YYDKDF (reference sequence). The CDR3 is 13 amino acids. The trim removed 3 bases at V and 9 bases at J, leaving 5 bases unmatched. As DNA, the CDR3 is TGTGCCACCAGCAGGGGACAGGGTCGGAAAGCTTTCTTT. Protein sequence: CATSRGQGRKAFF.

The chain combines TRBV30 with TRBJ2-7; D remains ambiguous. The ends were cut back, 1 base at V and 9 bases at J, with 13 bases in the middle. This CDR3 has 12 residues. Germline-derived CDR1 and CDR2 are GTSNPN and SVGIG (reference sequence). CDR3 bases: TGTGCCTGGAGTGGCCAGGCTATTGGGCAGTACTTC. It encodes CAWSGQAIGQYF. Drawing the rest from reference TRBV30 and TRBJ2-7, the complete variable domain is SQTIHQWPATLVQPVGSPLSLECTVEGTSNPNLYWYRQAAGRGLQLLFYSVGIGQISSEVPQNLSASRPQDRQFILSSKKLLLSDSGFYLCAWSGQAIGQYFGPGTRLTVT.

The rearrangement uses TRBV19 and TRBJ2-5; D remains ambiguous. The CDR3 length is 11 residues. Between the trimmed V and J ends, which lost 5 bases and 5 bases, there was a span of 6 bases. Germline loops: CDR1 LNHDA, CDR2 SQIVND (reference sequence). For the CDR3, the DNA is TGTGCCAGTAGTGCCCGGGAGACCCAGTACTTC. Amino acid sequence: CASSARETQYF.

The chain recombines TRBV28 with TRBJ2-7; 13 nucleotides agree with TRBD2. The CDR3 spans 14 residues. V trimming: 9 bases; J trimming: 10 bases; junction bases outside the gene matches: 12. The germline V gene has CDR1 MDHEN and CDR2 SYDVKM. DNA of the CDR3: TGTGCCAGTTCCTTCGGACTAGCGGGGGCCCGCCAGTACTTC. The encoded protein is CASSFGLAGARQYF.

This rearrangement joins TRBV28 to TRBJ1-1; weak D call: TRBD1 (5 bases). The V end was cut by 5 bases, the J end by 1 base, with 17 bases between. This CDR3 contains 16 residues. Germline V CDR1 and CDR2: MDHEN, SYDVKM. The CDR3 coding sequence is TGTGCCAGCAGTCCGCCCTGGGGACGGCGGAACACTGAAGCTTTCTTT. Its translation: CASSPPWGRRNTEAFF.

Only a few counts were recorded for this clone. The CDR3 DNA follows: TGTGCCAGCAACCTAGGTGGGGGACAGGGAAGTGTTGGCTACACCTTC. Amino acid sequence: CASNLGGGQGSVGYTF. The chain employs TRBV7-2 and TRBJ1-2; 9 bases fit TRBD1. Germline lookup yields CDR1 SGHTA and CDR2 FQGNSA. The CDR3 is 16 residues long. Germline trimming cut 7 bases from V and 7 bases from J; bases unmatched to any gene: 16.

A single count supports this clone. The chain carries TRBV19 and TRBJ2-2; the D gene is possibly TRBD1 (6 bases). In germline, CDR1 is LNHDA, CDR2 SQIVND (reference sequence). The V end was cut by 6 bases, the J end by 2 bases, with 10 bases between. This CDR3 is built from 14 residues. Here the CDR3 DNA reads TGTGCCAGTAGGCTAGGGGGTAACACCGGGGAGCTGTTTTTT. Its protein product is CASRLGGNTGELFF.

This sequence joins TRBV5-1 and TRBJ2-3; TRBD2 matches at 7 bases. This CDR3 region has 16 residues. CDR1 SGHRS and CDR2 YFSETQ come from the germline V gene. J lost 0 bases, V lost 4 bases, and 8 bases had no gene match. CDR3 residues: CASSQGAGTSTDTQYF. Here the CDR3 DNA reads TGCGCCAGCAGCCAGGGAGCGGGGACTAGCACAGATACGCAGTATTTT.

The chain couples TRBV2 to TRBJ2-4, with a tentative D call TRBD1 (5 bases). Per the germline V gene, CDR1 is SNHLY and CDR2 is FYNNEI. The V gene lost 6 bases and the J gene lost 9 bases, with 12 bases spanning the gap. The CDR3 covers 12 residues. CDR3 nucleotide sequence: TGTGCCAGCAGCTTGGACAAGGGCATTCAGTACTTC. Residues: CASSLDKGIQYF.

CDR3 nucleotide sequence: TGCGCCAGCAGCCTGCTTACCGGGGAGCTGTTTTTT. Translation gives CASSLLTGELFF. V gene TRBV4-1 combines with J gene TRBJ2-2; D call uncertain. There are 12 residues in the CDR3. V was cut by 4 bases and J by 5 bases, with 5 bases left in between. Germline CDR1 reads MGHRA; CDR2 reads YSYEKL.

This clone was detected a few times. This sequence joins TRBV2 and TRBJ2-7; either TRBD1 or TRBD2 may fit D (5 bases each). Between the trimmed V and J ends, which lost 1 base and 0 bases, there was a span of 7 bases. CDR1 is SNHLY and CDR2 is FYNNEI in the germline V gene. CDR3 size: 14 residues. The CDR3 nucleotides read TGTGCCAGCAGTGAAGAGGGGAGCTCCTACGAGCAGTACTTC. It is translated as CASSEEGSSYEQYF.

The V gene is TRBV4-1, the J gene TRBJ1-3; TRBD1 aligns across 7 bases. V shed 0 bases, J shed 3 bases, and the junction held 5 bases outside the gene matches. The CDR3 runs 16 residues. CDR1 and CDR2 (germline): MGHRA, YSYEKL. The CDR3 nucleotides are TGCGCCAGCAGCCAAGAGGGGACAGCTATTGGAAACACCATATATTTT. Its protein is CASSQEGTAIGNTIYF.

The chain links TRBV10-2 to TRBJ1-6; D gene unclear. The germline CDR1 and CDR2 sequences are WSHSY and SAAADI. CDR3 length: 14 residues. Trimming pared 2 bases from V and 7 bases from J, leaving 9 bases between. CDR3 residues: CASSETAGNSPLHF. Here the CDR3 DNA reads TGCGCCAGCAGTGAGACGGCAGGAAATTCACCCCTCCACTTT.

This chain connects TRBV28 to TRBJ2-1; unclear D gene. This CDR3 comprises 11 residues. Trimming left V 4 bases short and J 2 bases short, with 0 bases between. Germline-derived CDR1 and CDR2 are MDHEN and SYDVKM. CDR3 protein: CASSSYNEQFF. CDR3 DNA sequence: TGTGCCAGCAGTTCCTACAATGAGCAGTTCTTC.

The chain is built from TRBV5-6 and TRBJ1-4; 7 nucleotides line up with TRBD1. The CDR3 length is 16 residues. V lost 4 bases to trimming and J lost 10 bases; unmatched junction nucleotides: 16. From germline, CDR1 is SGHDT and CDR2 YYEEEE. CDR3 DNA sequence: TGTGCCAGCAGCGAATCCTGGGGACAGACCCACAGAAAACTGTTTTTT. Encoded protein: CASSESWGQTHRKLFF.

The chain links TRBV6-5 to TRBJ1-1; D not resolved. This CDR3 spans 15 amino acids. Germline V lookup: CDR1 MNHEY, CDR2 SVGAGI. V gave up 9 bases and J gave up 5 bases, with 22 bases separating them. CDR3 protein: CARPSRKWCNTEAFF. CDR3 DNA sequence: TGTGCCAGGCCCTCTCGGAAGTGGTGCAATACTGAAGCTTTCTTT.

This clone appeared once. The V and J genes are TRBV11-2 and TRBJ2-1; TRBD2 is a possible D gene (6 bases). This CDR3 is built from 13 residues. Germline V gives CDR1 SGHAT, CDR2 FQNNGV. Trimming pared 6 bases from V and 7 bases from J, leaving 13 bases between. CDR3 sequence: CASSKGLQNEQFF. The CDR3 DNA reads TGTGCCAGCAGTAAGGGACTTCAGAATGAGCAGTTCTTC.

This sequence joins TRBV16 and TRBJ2-3, with no clear D. The CDR3 has 14 amino acids. Germline lookup yields CDR1 KGHSY and CDR2 FQNENV. The V end lost 4 bases, the J end lost 0 bases, and 8 bases lay between the germline ends. CDR3 residues: CASSPTTSTDTQYF. The CDR3 DNA is TGTGCCAGCAGCCCGACCACTAGCACAGATACGCAGTATTTT.

The rearrangement uses TRBV10-3 and TRBJ2-2; no clear D. Trimming took off 1 base at V and 5 bases at J, with 2 bases between the two ends. Germline V lookup: CDR1 ENHRY, CDR2 SYGVKD. This CDR3 has 12 amino acids. CDR3 in DNA: TGTGCCATCAGTGAGTTAACCGGGGAGCTGTTTTTT. It is translated as CAISELTGELFF.

The chain employs TRBV6-5 and TRBJ2-5; D possibly corresponds to TRBD2 (6 bases). V lost 7 bases to trimming and J lost 1 base, with 13 bases between them. The CDR3 consists of 14 residues. Per germline, CDR1 MNHEY and CDR2 SVGAGI. The CDR3 loop is CASKQAGVQETQYF. The DNA of the CDR3 is TGTGCCAGCAAACAAGCGGGCGTCCAAGAGACCCAGTACTTC.

The gene calls are TRBV2 and TRBJ2-1; 9 bases line up with TRBD2. Germline V gene sequence: CDR1 SNHLY, CDR2 FYNNEI. V dropped 7 bases and J dropped 8; count of bases not matched to a gene: 12. The CDR3 extends over 15 amino acids. For the CDR3, the DNA is TGTGCCAGCACCGTCCGGGCGGGGGGGCCAGATGAGCAGTTCTTC. Its translation is CASTVRAGGPDEQFF.

This clone was counted a single time. V gene TRBV6-5 combines with J gene TRBJ2-7, with 9 bases that match TRBD1. Germline lookup yields CDR1 MNHEY and CDR2 SVGAGI. V gave up 6 bases and J gave up 3 bases; unmatched junction bases: 9. The CDR3 totals 15 residues. In nucleotides, the CDR3 is TGTGCCAGCAGCCCCTTGCCGGGACAGGGCTACGAGCAGTACTTC. Its protein is CASSPLPGQGYEQYF.

The chain employs TRBV11-1 and TRBJ2-5, with TRBD1 as a possible D gene (5 bases). Germline values: CDR1 SGHAT, CDR2 FQDESV (reference sequence). V was clipped by 1 base and J by 7 bases, with 13 bases between them. This CDR3 contains 14 residues. The CDR3, as DNA: TGTGCCAGCAGCTTAGTCGGGCAGGGTGCGACCCAGTACTTC. Protein product: CASSLVGQGATQYF.

The table lists this clone with a few counts. The J gene is TRBJ1-3, the V gene TRBV27; tentatively, D is TRBD1 (5 bases). Germline CDR1 is MNHEY and CDR2 is SMNVEV (reference sequence). This CDR3 spans 15 amino acids. Trimming took off 6 bases at V and 0 bases at J, with 12 bases between the two ends. The CDR3 coding sequence is TGTGCCAGCAGCTCGGGGGGAAGCTCTGGAAACACCATATATTTT. Translated, it gives CASSSGGSSGNTIYF.

The chain uses TRBV7-3 and TRBJ2-7, with TRBD2 matching 12 bases. Germline V gene lookup returns CDR1 SGHTA and CDR2 FQGTGA. The CDR3 contains 17 residues. V lost 2 bases and J lost 3; bases outside the gene matches: 8. CDR3 sequence: CASSLALAGGGCYEQYF. In nucleotides, the CDR3 is TGTGCCAGCAGCTTAGCTCTAGCGGGAGGGGGGTGCTACGAGCAGTACTTC.

J is TRBJ2-3 and V is TRBV6-5; 11 nucleotides align to TRBD1. This CDR3 region has 14 residues. V lost 5 bases, J lost 6 bases, and 4 bases stayed unmatched. The germline CDR1 and CDR2 sequences are MNHEY and SVGAGI. CDR3: CASSPRDRGDTQYF. DNA of the CDR3: TGTGCCAGCAGTCCGCGGGACAGGGGGGATACGCAGTATTTT.

The chain couples TRBV6-5 to TRBJ1-6; D is unclear. The ends were cut back, 0 bases at V and 7 bases at J, with 10 bases in the middle. The germline gives CDR1 MNHEY, CDR2 SVGAGI. The CDR3 runs 15 residues. This CDR3 reads CASSYSSGKNSPLHF. DNA of the CDR3: TGTGCCAGCAGTTACTCTTCCGGGAAAAATTCACCCCTCCACTTT.